This is a list of T cell receptor beta chains from one sample in a study of CD8 T cells in Susac syndrome. TCRdb re-analysed the immunoSEQ multiplex PCR reads in MiXCR, keeping a single row per CDR3 protein. The profile covers some 130,000 distinct CDR3 sequences, with roughly 94% appearing a single time and under 0.2% taken by the ten largest. Sequenced sample: CD8+ T cells from PBMCs. The receptors shown here come from a human donor with Susac syndrome. Both conserved end residues are part of each CDR3. D genes are given only for firm matches. Only some rows state a clone size, as once, few, many or a class for expanded clones.

TRBV20-1,.,.,TRBJ2-7,CSARGGYEQYF,TGCAGTGCTAGAGGGGGGTACGAGCAGTACTTC
TRBV6-5,.,.,TRBJ2-1,CASSRILASEQFF,TGTGCCAGCAGCCGCATCCTGGCTAGTGAGCAGTTCTTC
TRBV9,.,.,TRBJ2-3,CASSPRTGTDTQYF,TGTGCCAGCAGCCCCAGGACAGGCACAGATACGCAGTATTTT
TRBV13,once,.,TRBJ2-1,CASRPRELGSYNEQFF,TGTGCCAGCAGACCTCGTGAGTTGGGCTCCTACAATGAGCAGTTCTTC
TRBV3-1,.,.,TRBJ2-1,CASSSPWVAPNNEQFF,TGTGCCAGCAGCTCCCCCTGGGTAGCGCCTAACAATGAGCAGTTCTTC
TRBV29-1,.,.,TRBJ2-7,CSAGREGLEQYF,TGCAGCGCGGGACGGGAAGGGCTCGAGCAGTACTTC
TRBV30,.,.,TRBJ2-7,CAWRPRWVNDPYEQYF,TGTGCCTGGAGGCCGCGGTGGGTCAACGACCCTTACGAGCAGTACTTC
TRBV28,.,TRBD1,TRBJ1-2,CASSRGQGDYGYTF,TGTGCCAGCAGTCGGGGACAGGGTGACTATGGCTACACCTTC
TRBV6-5,.,.,TRBJ2-2,CASSYSGGELFF,TGTGCCAGCAGTTACTCTGGCGGGGAGCTGTTTTTT
TRBV18,.,TRBD2,TRBJ2-1,CASSPAAGLAGMGQFF,TGTGCCAGCTCACCAGCGGCTGGACTAGCGGGGATGGGGCAGTTCTTC
TRBV20-1,.,.,TRBJ1-5,CSASAGMGNQPQHF,TGCAGTGCTAGCGCGGGAATGGGCAATCAGCCCCAGCATTTT
TRBV6-1,.,.,TRBJ1-4,CASSEGGDGYEKLFF,TGTGCCAGCAGTGAAGGGGGTGACGGCTATGAAAAACTGTTTTTT
TRBV29-1,.,.,TRBJ2-7,CSVEPGPDYEQYF,TGCAGCGTTGAACCGGGACCGGACTACGAGCAGTACTTC
TRBV14,.,.,TRBJ1-1,CASSLIRERRPEAFF,TGTGCCAGCAGCCTGATTAGGGAACGTAGACCTGAAGCTTTCTTT
TRBV4-1,once,TRBD2,TRBJ2-1,CASSTLPGLAVSHEQFF,TGCGCCAGCAGCACTCTGCCGGGACTAGCTGTCTCACATGAGCAGTTCTTC
TRBV27,.,.,TRBJ1-3,CASSSLPPGNTIYF,TGTGCCAGCAGTTCCCTCCCACCAGGAAACACCATATATTTT
TRBV29-1,.,TRBD2,TRBJ2-7,CSVVSSGSRYEQYF,TGCAGCGTTGTGTCTAGCGGGAGTAGGTACGAGCAGTACTTC
TRBV29-1,once,TRBD2,TRBJ2-5,CSVEYMTSGRRGETQYF,TGCAGCGTTGAATACATGACTAGCGGGAGACGGGGAGAGACCCAGTACTTC
TRBV7-9,.,TRBD1,TRBJ2-1,CASSLLPGTGSYNEQFF,TGTGCCAGCAGCTTGCTTCCCGGGACAGGATCCTACAATGAGCAGTTCTTC
TRBV29-1,.,.,TRBJ2-7,CSVATDYEQYF,TGCAGCGTCGCGACAGACTACGAGCAGTACTTC
TRBV2,.,TRBD1,TRBJ2-3,CAIPTGEDTQYF,TGTGCCATTCCGACAGGGGAAGATACGCAGTATTTT
TRBV9,.,.,TRBJ1-2,CASSVATVNYGYTF,TGTGCCAGCAGCGTAGCTACAGTGAACTATGGCTACACCTTC
TRBV6-5,few,.,TRBJ1-1,CASSPSGTEAFF,TGTGCCAGCAGTCCGTCGGGCACTGAAGCTTTCTTT
TRBV7-9,.,.,TRBJ2-5,CASSLEVLQETQYF,TGTGCCAGCAGCTTAGAGGTTCTCCAAGAGACCCAGTACTTC
TRBV12-3/TRBV12-4,.,TRBD1,TRBJ2-5,CASSPLAGGLETQYF,TGTGCCAGCAGCCCTCTAGCAGGGGGCTTAGAGACCCAGTACTTC
TRBV7-9,.,.,TRBJ2-1,CASSLALWDRAYNEQFF,TGTGCCAGCAGCTTAGCCCTGTGGGATCGTGCCTACAATGAGCAGTTCTTC
TRBV29-1,.,TRBD1,TRBJ2-2,CSVGGTGVENTGELFF,TGCAGCGTTGGGGGGACAGGGGTGGAGAACACCGGGGAGCTGTTTTTT
TRBV3-1,.,.,TRBJ2-1,CASSQEVADNEQFF,TGTGCCAGCAGCCAAGAGGTAGCAGACAATGAGCAGTTCTTC
TRBV4-1,once,.,TRBJ2-7,CASSQVGGSLEYEQYF,TGCGCCAGCAGCCAAGTCGGTGGGAGCCTAGAGTACGAGCAGTACTTC
TRBV11-2,once,TRBD2,TRBJ2-7,CASSFPGLAGDPYEQYF,TGTGCCAGCAGCTTCCCGGGACTAGCGGGAGACCCCTACGAGCAGTACTTC
TRBV4-1,once,.,TRBJ1-4,CASSQSTGSESEKLFF,TGCGCCAGCAGCCAATCAACCGGGTCAGAAAGTGAAAAACTGTTTTTT
TRBV7-6,once,.,TRBJ2-5,CASSSSGAVETQYF,TGTGCCAGCAGCTCCTCCGGGGCTGTGGAGACCCAGTACTTC
TRBV7-9,.,TRBD2,TRBJ2-5,CASSSTGTSGLLYQETQYF,TGTGCCAGCAGCTCAACCGGGACTAGCGGCCTTTTGTACCAAGAGACCCAGTACTTC
TRBV28,.,.,TRBJ2-3,CASSLSHAPDTQYF,TGTGCCAGCAGTTTAAGCCATGCCCCAGATACGCAGTATTTT
TRBV28,.,TRBD1,TRBJ2-1,CASRIDRGDNEQFF,TGTGCCAGCAGGATTGACAGGGGCGACAATGAGCAGTTCTTC
TRBV4-1,.,TRBD1,TRBJ2-7,CASSIGQGLNEQYF,TGCGCCAGCAGCATCGGACAGGGTCTTAACGAGCAGTACTTC
TRBV29-1,.,TRBD2,TRBJ2-5,CSVEGLAGESAQYF,TGCAGCGTGGAGGGACTAGCGGGAGAATCTGCCCAGTACTTC
TRBV19,few,.,TRBJ1-2,CASSKTTGPHGYTF,TGTGCCAGTAGCAAAACTACAGGGCCCCATGGCTACACCTTC
TRBV12-3/TRBV12-4,.,.,TRBJ1-5,CASSFGGFNQPQHF,TGTGCCAGCAGTTTCGGGGGATTCAATCAGCCCCAGCATTTT
TRBV30,.,TRBD2,TRBJ2-7,CAWSVEAGPYEQYF,TGTGCCTGGAGTGTAGAAGCGGGGCCCTACGAGCAGTACTTC
TRBV5-6,.,.,TRBJ1-1,CASSLTSGLLEAFF,TGTGCCAGCAGCTTGACTTCGGGACTCCTCGAAGCTTTCTTT
TRBV11-2,.,.,TRBJ2-3,CASSLLLSDTQYF,TGTGCCAGCAGCTTACTGTTATCAGATACGCAGTATTTT
TRBV19,.,.,TRBJ1-1,CASRAGRATEAFF,TGTGCCAGTAGAGCAGGGCGGGCCACTGAAGCTTTCTTT
TRBV5-6,.,TRBD1,TRBJ2-2,CASSFGTDGLFF,TGTGCCAGCAGCTTTGGGACAGACGGACTGTTTTTT
TRBV9,.,TRBD1,TRBJ2-1,CASSHDRVLYNEQFF,TGTGCCAGCAGCCATGACAGGGTTTTATACAATGAGCAGTTCTTC
TRBV4-1,.,.,TRBJ1-1,CATLGIGGTEAFF,TGCGCCACCCTCGGAATAGGGGGGACTGAAGCTTTCTTT
TRBV27,.,TRBD2,TRBJ2-1,CASSFVSASGNEQFF,TGTGCCAGCAGTTTTGTGTCGGCTAGCGGTAATGAGCAGTTCTTC
TRBV28,.,.,TRBJ2-5,CASTDLDPYQETQYF,TGTGCCAGCACTGACCTAGACCCGTACCAAGAGACCCAGTACTTC
TRBV6-2/TRBV6-3,.,TRBD2,TRBJ2-1,CASSRPGLVAPYNEQFF,TGTGCCAGCAGTCGTCCGGGACTAGTTGCCCCTTACAATGAGCAGTTCTTC
TRBV13,.,.,TRBJ2-7,CASSLGDSAYEQYF,TGTGCCAGCAGCTTAGGGGACAGCGCCTACGAGCAGTACTTC
TRBV9,.,.,TRBJ2-2,CASCRDPDRQLTGELFF,TGTGCCAGCTGTCGCGACCCGGACAGACAACTTACCGGGGAGCTGTTTTTT
TRBV7-9,.,.,TRBJ2-2,CASSRPGDGTGELFF,TGTGCCAGCAGTCGACCCGGGGACGGCACCGGGGAGCTGTTTTTT